The 7 T cell receptor beta chains below come from one sample, sequenced in a study of identical twins (dated by TCRdb to the mid-2010s). The protocol used for the library was 5' RACE. Sequencing relied on an Illumina HiSeq 2000. Using fastp at Q25 and MiXCR, TCRdb reprocessed the public reads and kept productive beta chains. Each entry is one CDR3 protein sequence, shown with its most common DNA and genes. For this sample there are fewer than 250,000 distinct CDR3 sequences; around a tenth appear just once. The ten largest account for 4.5% to 5.5% of the sample. Sequences were obtained from memory (CD45RO+) T cells sorted from blood. The label giving this sample's cell subset or site can be read as: CD45RO+ enriched T cells. These receptors all come from a woman between 18 and 30 years old in good health.

This clonotype was seen a handful of times. V usage is TRBV9 and J usage is TRBJ2-6; D ambiguous. V lost 0 bases and J 2 bases, leaving 0 bases between the germline ends. Germline CDR1 is SGDLS and CDR2 is YYNGEE. The CDR3 has 13 residues. The chain's CDR3 is CASSVAGANVLTF. CDR3 DNA sequence: TGTGCCAGCAGCGTAGCTGGGGCCAACGTCCTGACTTTC.

This clonotype has only one observation. DNA for the CDR3: TGCAGTGCCTCCATCCGGGCTAGCGGCTACGAGCAGTACTTC. Its translation is CSASIRASGYEQYF. The chain joins TRBV20-1 to TRBJ2-7; TRBD2 agrees at 7 bases. Germline trimming cut 6 bases from V and 3 bases from J; bases unmatched to any gene: 11. Germline values: CDR1 DFQATT, CDR2 SNEGSKA (reference sequence). There are 14 residues in the CDR3.

This clonotype has only a few counts. Sequence at one end of the junction differs from germline and may be a read error. The chain links TRBV12-3 or TRBV12-4 to TRBJ2-1; D is unclear. The CDR3 is 14 residues long. CDR3 nucleotide sequence: TGTGCCAGCAGTTTAATTGGTTCCTTCAATGAGCAGTTCTTC. It is translated as CASSLIGSFNEQFF.

This clonotype was picked up a small number of times. J is TRBJ2-1 and V is TRBV6-2 or TRBV6-3, with D uncertain. V lost 9 bases and J lost 7, with 10 bases in between. This CDR3 region has 11 residues. Germline CDR1 is MNHEY and CDR2 is SVGEGT. CDR3 region: CASETWNEQFF. CDR3 coding DNA: TGTGCCAGTGAGACTTGGAATGAGCAGTTCTTC.

This chain links TRBV5-1 with TRBJ2-5; 11 bases are shared with TRBD2. Trimming at V came to 0 bases and at J to 5 bases, leaving 9 bases not matched to a gene. Germline V gene data show CDR1 as SGHRS and CDR2 as YFSETQ. The CDR3 is made up of 17 amino acids. The CDR3, as DNA: TGCGCCAGCAGCTTGGAACTAGCGGGGGTCGGAATGGAGACCCAGTACTTC. This codes for CASSLELAGVGMETQYF.

This clonotype was counted at least ten times. CDR3 amino acids: CASSPRGSTDTQYF. The CDR3 nucleotides are TGTGCCAGCTCACCACGCGGGTCGACAGATACGCAGTATTTT. The chain uses TRBV18 and TRBJ2-3, with a tentative D call TRBD2 (5 bases). With 1 base removed from V and 3 bases from J, the gap between germline ends came to 8 bases. Per germline, CDR1 KGHSH and CDR2 LQKENI. The CDR3 length is 14 residues.

The chain carries TRBV3-1 and TRBJ2-2; D might be TRBD2 (6 bases). This CDR3 is built from 15 residues. V was clipped by 10 bases and J by 1 base, with 16 bases between them. Germline loops: CDR1 LGHDT, CDR2 YNNKEL (reference sequence). The CDR3 DNA reads as TGTGCCACCCGAGCCGCGGGGAGGAACACCGGGGAGCTGTTTTTT. It codes for CATRAAGRNTGELFF.